Listed below are T cell receptor beta chains from one sample, sequenced in a study of blood T cell repertoires in COVID-19. The table came from immunoSEQ multiplex PCR; TCRdb's copy has only in-frame clones and leaves some out. The table shows under 300,000 clones, with about 86% occurring only once. The sample consisted of peripheral blood. These receptors were obtained from a woman aged 55-70 years with active or convalescent COVID-19. The CDR3 runs from the conserved cysteine through the conserved F or W. A D gene is named only where the DNA matches it firmly. Only some rows state a clone size, as once, few, many or a class for expanded clones.

V: TRBV5-1
length: 15
D: TRBD1
size: -
J: TRBJ1-1
DNA: TGCGCCAGCAGCCTGACAGGGGGCTCGGGCACTGAAGCTTTCTTT
CDR3: CASSLTGGSGTEAFF

V: TRBV15
length: 13
D: -
size: -
J: TRBJ1-5
DNA: TGTGCCACCAGCAGAGAAGGGTTCAGGGCCCAGCATTTT
CDR3: CATSREGFRAQHF

V: TRBV28
length: 16
D: -
size: once
J: TRBJ1-3
DNA: TGTGCCAGCAGTTTAGGTTCAGGGCTATCTGGAAACACCATATATTTT
CDR3: CASSLGSGLSGNTIYF

V: TRBV9
length: 16
D: TRBD2
size: -
J: TRBJ2-1
DNA: TGTGCCAGCAGCGTAGGAATCGCGGGGGGATACAATGAGCAGTTCTTC
CDR3: CASSVGIAGGYNEQFF

V: TRBV27
length: 11
D: -
size: -
J: TRBJ2-3
DNA: TGTGCCAGCAGTTTCTTCGATACGCAGTATTTT
CDR3: CASSFFDTQYF

V: TRBV7-9
length: 16
D: TRBD1
size: -
J: TRBJ1-2
DNA: TGTGCCAGCAGCTTAGCGGGACAGGGTATGAACTATGGCTACACCTTC
CDR3: CASSLAGQGMNYGYTF

V: TRBV6-1
length: 13
D: -
size: -
J: TRBJ1-2
DNA: TGTGCCAGCAGTGAAAACTCCAACTATGGCTACACCTTC
CDR3: CASSENSNYGYTF

V: TRBV6-4
length: 13
D: TRBD1
size: -
J: TRBJ2-7
DNA: TGTGCCAGCAGTGTTATACAGGGGGGTGAGCAGTACTTC
CDR3: CASSVIQGGEQYF

V: TRBV6-5
length: 15
D: -
size: -
J: TRBJ2-1
DNA: TGTGCCAGCAGGGCCGAAGCGGGGACATACAATGAGCAGTTCTTC
CDR3: CASRAEAGTYNEQFF

V: TRBV12-5
length: 16
D: TRBD1
size: -
J: TRBJ1-1
DNA: TGTGCTAGTGGTTTGGCCCGACAGGGGGCGAACACTGAAGCTTTCTTT
CDR3: CASGLARQGANTEAFF

V: TRBV10-3
length: 14
D: TRBD1
size: -
J: TRBJ1-1
DNA: TGTGCCATCAGCACGACAGGGCCGGACACTGAAGCTTTCTTT
CDR3: CAISTTGPDTEAFF

V: TRBV3-1/TRBV3-2
length: 13
D: TRBD1
size: -
J: TRBJ1-1
DNA: TGTGCCAGCAGCCCCAGGACAGGCGCTGAAGCTTTCTTT
CDR3: CASSPRTGAEAFF